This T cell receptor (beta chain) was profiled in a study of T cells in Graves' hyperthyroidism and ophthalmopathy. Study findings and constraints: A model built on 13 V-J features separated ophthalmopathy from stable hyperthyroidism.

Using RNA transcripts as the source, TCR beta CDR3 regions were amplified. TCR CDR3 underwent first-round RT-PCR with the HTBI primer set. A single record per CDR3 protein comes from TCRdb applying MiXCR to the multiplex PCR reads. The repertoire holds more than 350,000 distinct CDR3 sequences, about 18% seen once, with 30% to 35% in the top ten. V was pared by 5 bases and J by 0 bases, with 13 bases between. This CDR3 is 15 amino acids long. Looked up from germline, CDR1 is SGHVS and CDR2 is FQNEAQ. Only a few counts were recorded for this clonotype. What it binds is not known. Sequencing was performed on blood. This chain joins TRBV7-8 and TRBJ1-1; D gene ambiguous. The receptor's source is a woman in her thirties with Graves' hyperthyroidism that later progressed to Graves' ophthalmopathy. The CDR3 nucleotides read TGTGCCAGCAGCCCTACGTCCCACATGAACACTGAAGCTTTCTTT. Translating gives CASSPTSHMNTEAFF.